This T cell receptor (beta chain) comes out of a study of OX40 agonist ivuxolimab in advanced cancers. Study context: Ivuxolimab, an antibody acting as an agonist of OX40 (CD134), was used to treat patients. The patients received ivuxolimab by intravenous route every 2 weeks at 0.01 to 10 mg/kg. Partial responses occurred in Three dose-escalation patients, one with hepatocellular carcinoma and two with cutaneous melanoma.

Of note for this clone: Its antigen is not known.

Clones were read by immunoSEQ multiplex PCR, and TCRdb kept only the in-frame ones, dropping some. The sample carries more than 70,000 clones, around 92% recorded once. Study-wide points: Mean expanded clone counts were higher in CD8+ than CD4+ T cells.

CDR3 length: 18 amino acids. CDR1 SGHDN and CDR2 FVKESK come from the germline V gene. V was pared by 5 bases and J by 3 bases, with 14 bases of the junction left unmatched. This sequence was found in an adult with an advanced solid tumor such as melanoma, head and neck, liver or kidney cancer. Sequenced here: CD4+ or CD8+ T cells sorted from blood, sampled in a trial of the OX40 agonist ivuxolimab. The rearrangement uses TRBV14 and TRBJ2-2, with 8 bases fitting TRBD1. In DNA form, the CDR3 reads TGTGCCAGCAGCACTCTGACAGGGGCGCGACGTGACACCGGGGAGCTGTTTTTT. This codes for CASSTLTGARRDTGELFF.